A selection of T cell receptor beta chains follows, all from one sample in a study of cytomegalovirus exposure and HLA in healthy donors. Profiled with immunoSEQ multiplex PCR; TCRdb holds only in-frame clones, not every one. Seen in this sample are roughly 100,000 clones; the ten most common clones hold about 3.5%. The sequencing input was PBMCs. The receptors here all came from a man aged 35 to 55 in good health and CMV-seronegative. Both conserved end residues are part of each CDR3. The D gene is left open where the match is weak.

J gene,V gene,D gene,CDR3 DNA,CDR3 protein
TRBJ2-3,TRBV5-6,TRBD1,TGTGCCAGCAGCTTGTTCGACAGGGAAGTAGATACGCAGTATTTT,CASSLFDREVDTQYF
TRBJ2-5,TRBV7-6,NA,TGTGCCAGCAGCACAAGTAGACAGGTCCAAGAGACCCAGTACTTC,CASSTSRQVQETQYF
TRBJ1-2,TRBV10-3,TRBD1,TGTGCCATCAGTGTATCGGGACAGGGATATGGCTACACCTTC,CAISVSGQGYGYTF
TRBJ2-1,TRBV19,TRBD1,TGTGCCAGTTCTTCGATGACAGGGCGCTACCACAATGAGCAGTTCTTC,CASSSMTGRYHNEQFF
TRBJ2-5,TRBV19,NA,TGTGCCAGTAGTATTGAGGGGCAGGGGCATGAGACCCAGTACTTC,CASSIEGQGHETQYF
TRBJ1-1,TRBV4-1,NA,TGCGCCAGCAGCCAAGCCCGCGGGGATACTGAAGCTTTCTTT,CASSQARGDTEAFF
TRBJ1-4,TRBV4-3,NA,TGCGCCAGCAGCCAAGATCCAGGTCCCCAGCCCGAAAAACTGTTTTTT,CASSQDPGPQPEKLFF
TRBJ2-3,TRBV7-6,NA,TGTGCCAGCAGCTTATACGAGACAGATACGCAGTATTTT,CASSLYETDTQYF
TRBJ2-1,TRBV5-4,NA,TGTGCCAGCAGCTTGGTGGCTAGCAGAGAGCAGTTCTTC,CASSLVASREQFF
TRBJ1-4,TRBV30,TRBD1,TGTGCCAGTAACAGGGGCGGAGAAAAACTGTTTTTT,CASNRGGEKLFF
TRBJ2-1,TRBV10-3,NA,TGTGCCACCAGACAGAATGAGCAGTTCTTC,CATRQNEQFF
TRBJ2-2,TRBV29-1,NA,TGCAGCGTTGAAGATTTGGGGGCCGCGAACACCGGGGAGCTGTTTTTT,CSVEDLGAANTGELFF
TRBJ2-1,TRBV6-5,NA,TGTGCCAGCAGTTATAAGAGCGTAACCTACAATGAGCAGTTCTTC,CASSYKSVTYNEQFF
TRBJ2-7,TRBV6-5,NA,TGTGCCAGCAACCAACCGACAGGTAGTAACGAGCAGTACTTC,CASNQPTGSNEQYF